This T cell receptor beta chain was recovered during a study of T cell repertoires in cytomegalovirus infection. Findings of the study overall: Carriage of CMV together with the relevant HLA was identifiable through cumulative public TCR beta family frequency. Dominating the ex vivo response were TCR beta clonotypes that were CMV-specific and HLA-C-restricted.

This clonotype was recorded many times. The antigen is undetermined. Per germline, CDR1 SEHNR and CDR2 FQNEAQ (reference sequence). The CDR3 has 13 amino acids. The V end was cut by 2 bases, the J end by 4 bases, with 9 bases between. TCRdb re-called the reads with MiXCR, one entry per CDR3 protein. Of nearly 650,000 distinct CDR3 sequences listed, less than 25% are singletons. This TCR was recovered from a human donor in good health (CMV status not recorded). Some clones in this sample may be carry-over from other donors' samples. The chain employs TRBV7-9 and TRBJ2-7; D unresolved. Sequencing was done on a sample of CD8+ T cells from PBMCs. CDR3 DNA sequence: TGTGCCAGCAGCTTAACGCAGCCGTACGAGCAGTACTTC. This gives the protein CASSLTQPYEQYF.